This TCR beta chain was sequenced during a study of cytomegalovirus exposure and HLA in healthy donors (dated by TCRdb to the late 2010s). Some background on the complete study: In an earlier analysis of roughly 590 of the donors, about 260 Gb of sequence data and 95 million to 130 million unique TCR beta sequences from roughly 200 million T cells were reported. About 310 gigabases of sequencing data and approximately 84 million unique TCR sequences were included in an early release covering roughly 600 HLA-typed donors. Of the approximately 400 genotyped donors, 65% to 90% fell in the genetic ancestry cluster associated with self-reported Caucasian donors. The study was designed to test whether signatures of past pathogen exposure could be identified by cataloging public T cell receptors. The study used immunosequencing to profile the T cell repertoires of approximately 650 subjects and linked those repertoires to cytomegalovirus serostatus. Besides the first cohort of more than 650 subjects, a separate validation cohort made up of over 95 different subjects was used. High-throughput TCR immunosequencing, statistical association of individual TCRs with disease status, and machine learning were combined to predict cytomegalovirus infection status. In a later analysis, previously published TCR beta repertoires from 550 to 700 donors were re-analyzed and high-resolution HLA genotyping was added so that TCR occurrence patterns could be studied. Rather than using new phenotypic data, the later analysis identified candidate immune exposures from TCR beta sequences and from how often those sequences occurred across donors. To decide whether each TCR beta V gene segment behaved as functional or pseudogenic, an earlier analysis of fewer than 750 of the donors relied on high-throughput TCR beta sequencing. Alongside the repertoire data, information on donor age, sex, ethnicity and CMV serostatus was compiled. A later genetic analysis took genome-wide SNP genotypes for about three fifths of the 666 donors and used that subset as a discovery cohort. All discovery cohort repertoires had been generated on a single sequencing platform. Class I and class II HLA loci were covered by the typing at four-digit resolution. The number of typed donors differed by locus: roughly 620-630 for A, B, C, DRB1 and DQB1; approximately 540 for DQA1; approximately 610 for DPA1; and some 450 for DPB1. A handful of DR-DQ haplotypes were handled as single units for association and clustering because linkage in the cohort was strong. Across some 400 genotyped donors of the cohort, an average of about 220,000 unique TCR beta nucleotide sequences per donor were sequenced, and 15% to 20% of those sequences were non-productive. The full study reports these points: A later genetic analysis reported fewer N-insertions in productive TCRs among donors in an Asian-associated ancestry cluster than the roughly 700-donor mean. In a later analysis, HLA-associated TCR beta chains were found to be more clonally expanded and to have lower generation probabilities than equally common non-associated chains. Most TCR sequences were observed very rarely across donors, whereas some public TCRs were present in many individuals. In a later analysis, several top co-occurrence clusters were reported to appear linked to parvovirus B19, influenza, CMV and Epstein-Barr virus. Correlated functional status among segregating V segments might reflect linkage disequilibrium, but an unknown experimental factor could not be ruled out. A further reported finding was that TCR beta sequences accurately predicted the HLA-A and HLA-B alleles for most subjects in the first cohort. Because HLA typing was missing for some donors at each locus, association tests included only the typed subset. An earlier analysis of approximately 590 of the donors showed that most TCR beta V segments appeared in productive rearrangements either about 87% or about 30% of the time, which broadly matched IMGT annotations. This cohort had only TCR beta chains sequenced, and the lack of alpha or paired-chain data limited which features could be detected. In a later genetic analysis, a missense DCLRE1C variant was associated with V-gene and J-gene trimming of TCR beta chains, and the association was replicated in an independent cohort. When HLA alleles, especially DR and DQ, strongly co-occurred, TCR associations were difficult to assign to individual alleles. It was suggested by the authors that the approach could potentially be generalized to other disease states and immunological phenotypes. In a later analysis, TCR association rates were found to vary across HLA loci, with the most associated TCRs seen for DRB1 alleles and the fewest for HLA-C alleles. A total of 150 or so TCR beta chains were listed by the study as associated with cytomegalovirus. A cluster of highly shared sequence variants was judged likely to represent a technical artifact of the sequencing pipeline. The earlier analysis of almost 600 of the donors excluded around 17 rarely observed V segments, including chromosome 9 orphons, because counts were too low. In a later analysis, most CMV-associated TCR beta chains were found to appear HLA-restricted, with HLA associations seemingly driven largely by CMV exposure. A later analysis associated approximately 17,000 TCR beta sequences with specific HLA alleles at a false discovery rate of 0.05. Three of the identified cytomegalovirus-associated TCR beta chains were confirmed in vitro to be specific for cytomegalovirus antigens. Some IMGT-functional V segments, including TRBV6-2 and TRBV6-3, could not be told apart with the 87-base-pair reads, so those segments were excluded. Immune exposure information for the cohort was limited to CMV serostatus. The presence/absence analyses assumed that sequencing depth was roughly uniform across donors, and that assumption may not be true. The classifier was reported to diagnose cytomegalovirus status with high specificity and sensitivity in both the original cohort and the validation cohort.

The method behind the library was the immunoSEQ multiplex PCR assay. A mixture of 60 forward primers for TCR Vbeta segments and 13 reverse primers for TCR Jbeta segments was used in the multiplex PCR. The CDR3 region of rearranged TCR beta genes was amplified from genomic DNA by a multiplex PCR assay. The Illumina HiSeq System was used to sequence the amplified TCR beta libraries as 87-base-pair reads. The source study handled its data this way. Across the 500 to 750 repertoires, a later analysis counted 75 million to 90 million unique TCR beta chains, approximately 12 million of which were shared by at least two donors. To remove PCR and sequencing errors, raw reads were error-corrected and collapsed into unique sequences using a nearest-neighbor algorithm that merged closely related sequences. To assign V, D and J gene segments, CDR3 sequences were aligned to IMGT reference sequences. For a sequence to be retained, a match of at least six nucleotides was required to both a V gene segment and a J gene segment. A rearrangement counted as productive if the CDR3 had no stop codons and remained in frame with V and J, and every other rearrangement counted as non-productive. CDR3 was defined according to IMGT convention as the region running from the second conserved V-encoded cysteine to the conserved J-encoded phenylalanine. In an earlier analysis of 587 of the donors, sequences lacking an unambiguous match to a single V gene segment were excluded. An earlier analysis of just under 600 of the donors called V segments functional above 56.7% productive rearrangements and segregating when the between-donor standard deviation exceeded 5%. A statistical classification framework was built to diagnose cytomegalovirus status from the catalog of TCR beta chain sequences. V and J gene assignment, in a later analysis, came from comparing TCR nucleotide sequences with IMGT/GENE-DB human TR gene sequences. Using the TCRdist pipeline, a later analysis assigned CDR3 sequences along with most-parsimonious VDJ recombination scenarios. A later analysis defined each TCR beta chain by its CDR3 amino acid sequence plus V-gene family, and excluded reads lacking a unique V-gene family. In a later analysis, 450 to 600 highly shared, low-generation-probability nucleotide sequences were removed to address suspected cross-contamination and a sequencing artifact. A later analysis calculated a clonal expansion index for each public chain from normalized within-repertoire ranks of inferred template counts. A later analysis computed generation probabilities with a VDJ recombination model fitted to out-of-frame rearrangements, and checked the results against IGoR. Hypergeometric tests were used in a later analysis to score TCR-TCR, TCR-HLA and TCR-CMV co-occurrence, with a repertoire-size bias correction applied to the TCR pairs. To estimate false discovery rates, a later analysis permuted the HLA or CMV assignments 20 times. In a later analysis, co-occurring TCRs were grouped using DBSCAN, and TCRdist sequence similarity was added for clustering within HLA-allele-positive subsets. Co-occurrence clustering excluded repertoires with fewer than 30,000 or more than 120,000 public chains, plus five with anomalous nucleotide sharing. TCRdb retrieved this table from immuneACCESS and kept in-frame rearrangements only. Not all clones are present; in checked studies, unresolved V genes account for under half, and no reason is known for the remainder. V and J calls and clone size are as listed in that table; D and trimming were resolved from the DNA. The sample table contains 55,000 to 70,000 clones; only one count was recorded for approximately 70% of them. The ten largest clones capture roughly a fifth of the sample.

In total, approximately 610 healthy bone marrow donors made up the cohort. Cohort members were all nominally healthy when sampled, although unrecorded immune exposures were likely present. The donor was CMV seropositive and belonged to the group of about 290 seropositive cohort members. Each donor provided a peripheral blood sample, and peripheral blood mononuclear cells were used for TCR beta sequencing. The Qiagen DNeasy Blood Extraction Kit was used to extract genomic DNA from the blood cell samples. V is clipped by 5 bases and J by 6 bases, and the sequence between their germline boundaries is 14 bases long. The CDR3 numbers 12 residues from cysteine through phenylalanine. Only the CDR3 part of the read is kept: 36 bases, read in frame from the first base. The germline V gene (reference sequence) specifies GTSNPN as CDR1 and SVGIG as CDR2. This clone was detected only a few times. This receptor's antigen is unknown. No much larger clone exists at a distance of one base, and base qualities are not known.

This receptor chain uses TRBV30 and TRBJ2-7; possibly the D gene is TRBD2, per 5 matching bases. The TCR originated in a woman aged 60-70 years in good health and CMV-seropositive. Sequencing used PBMCs. CDR3 sequence: CAWGSGETEQYF. The DNA sequence is as follows: TGTGCCTGGGGATCCGGGGAGACCGAGCAGTACTTC.